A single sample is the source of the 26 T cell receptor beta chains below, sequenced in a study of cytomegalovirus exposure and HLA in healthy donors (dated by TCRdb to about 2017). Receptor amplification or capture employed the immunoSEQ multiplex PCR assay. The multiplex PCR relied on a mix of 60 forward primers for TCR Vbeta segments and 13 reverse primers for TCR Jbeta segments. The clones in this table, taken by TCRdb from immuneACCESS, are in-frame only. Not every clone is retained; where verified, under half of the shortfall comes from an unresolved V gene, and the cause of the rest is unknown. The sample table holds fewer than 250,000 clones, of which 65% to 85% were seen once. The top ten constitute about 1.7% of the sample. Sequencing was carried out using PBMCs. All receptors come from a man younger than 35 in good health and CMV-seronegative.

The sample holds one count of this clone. CDR3 loop: CASDFGTSGSHEQFF. Written as DNA, the CDR3 is TGTGCCAGCGATTTCGGGACTAGCGGGAGTCATGAGCAGTTCTTC. The V call is TRBV6-1, the J call TRBJ2-1, with TRBD2 matching over 14 bases. The CDR3 runs to 15 residues. Germline V CDR1 and CDR2: MNHNS, SASEGT. V was clipped by 8 bases and J by 8 bases; unmatched bases: 8.

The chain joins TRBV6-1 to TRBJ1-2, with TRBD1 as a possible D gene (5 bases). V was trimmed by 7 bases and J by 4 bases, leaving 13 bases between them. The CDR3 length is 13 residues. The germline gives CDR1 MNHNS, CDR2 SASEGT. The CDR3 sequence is CASNLRVSYGYTF. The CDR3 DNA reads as TGTGCCAGCAACCTCAGGGTGTCCTATGGCTACACCTTC.

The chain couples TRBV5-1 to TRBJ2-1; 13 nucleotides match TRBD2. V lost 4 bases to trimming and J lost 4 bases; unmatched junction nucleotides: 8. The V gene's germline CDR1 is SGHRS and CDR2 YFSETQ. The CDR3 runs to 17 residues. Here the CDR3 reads CASSMEGLAGRYNEQFF. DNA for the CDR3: TGCGCCAGCAGCATGGAGGGACTAGCGGGAAGATACAATGAGCAGTTCTTC. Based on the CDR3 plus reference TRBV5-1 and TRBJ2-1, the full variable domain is KAGVTQTPRYLIKTRGQQVTLSCSPISGHRSVSWYQQTPGQGLQFLFEYFSETQRNKGNFPGRFSGRQFSNSRSEMNVSTLELGDSALYLCASSMEGLAGRYNEQFFGPGTRLTVL.

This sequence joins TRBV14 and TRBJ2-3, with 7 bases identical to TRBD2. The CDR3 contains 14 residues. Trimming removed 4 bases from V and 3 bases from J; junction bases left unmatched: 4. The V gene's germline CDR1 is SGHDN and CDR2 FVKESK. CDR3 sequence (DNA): TGTGCCAGCAGCCCGTGGACTAGAACAGATACGCAGTATTTT. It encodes CASSPWTRTDTQYF. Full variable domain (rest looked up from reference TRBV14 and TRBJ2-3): EAGVTQFPSHSVIEKGQTVTLRCDPISGHDNLYWYRRVMGKEIKFLLHFVKESKQDESGMPNNRFLAERTGGTYSTLKVQPAELEDSGVYFCASSPWTRTDTQYFGPGTRLTVL.

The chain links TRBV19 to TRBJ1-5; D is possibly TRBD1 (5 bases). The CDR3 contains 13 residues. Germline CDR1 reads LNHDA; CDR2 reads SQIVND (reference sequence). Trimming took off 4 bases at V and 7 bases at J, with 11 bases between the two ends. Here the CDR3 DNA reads TGTGCCAGTAGTACTGGGGCCATGCAGCCCCAGCATTTT. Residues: CASSTGAMQPQHF.

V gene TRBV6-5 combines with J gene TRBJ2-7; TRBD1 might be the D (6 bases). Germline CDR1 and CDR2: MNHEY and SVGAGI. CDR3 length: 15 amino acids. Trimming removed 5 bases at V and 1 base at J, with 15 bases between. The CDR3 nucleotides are TGTGCCAGCAGTCCCCGGGACATAAGTTCCTACGAGCAGTACTTC. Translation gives CASSPRDISSYEQYF.

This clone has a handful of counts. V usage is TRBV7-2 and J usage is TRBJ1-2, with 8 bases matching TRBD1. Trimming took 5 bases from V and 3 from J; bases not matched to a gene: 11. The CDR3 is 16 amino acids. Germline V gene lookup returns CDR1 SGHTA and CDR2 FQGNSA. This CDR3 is CASSPTLTGEDYGYTF. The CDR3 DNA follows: TGTGCCAGCAGCCCTACCCTGACAGGGGAAGACTATGGCTACACCTTC.

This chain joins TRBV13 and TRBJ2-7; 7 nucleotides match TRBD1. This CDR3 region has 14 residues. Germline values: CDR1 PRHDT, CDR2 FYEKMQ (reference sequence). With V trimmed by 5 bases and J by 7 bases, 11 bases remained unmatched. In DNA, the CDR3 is TGTGCCAGCAGCCCCGGGACAGCCTCCGGGGAGCAGTACTTC. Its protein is CASSPGTASGEQYF.

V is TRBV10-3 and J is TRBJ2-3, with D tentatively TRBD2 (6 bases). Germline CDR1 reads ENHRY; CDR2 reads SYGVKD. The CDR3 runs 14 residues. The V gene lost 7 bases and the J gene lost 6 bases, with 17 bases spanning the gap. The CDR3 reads CAIKTGGLLDTQYF. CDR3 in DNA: TGTGCCATCAAGACCGGGGGATTGTTGGATACGCAGTATTTT.

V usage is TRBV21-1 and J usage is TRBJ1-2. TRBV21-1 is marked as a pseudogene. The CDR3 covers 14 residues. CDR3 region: CASHVEGNNYGYTF. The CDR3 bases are TGTGCCAGCCACGTCGAGGGAAACAACTATGGCTACACCTTC.

Here the CDR3 reads CASSPGLAGGETQYF. CDR3 DNA sequence: TGTGCCAGCAGTCCGGGACTAGCGGGGGGAGAGACCCAGTACTTC. The genes are TRBV6-1 and TRBJ2-5; 15 nucleotides match TRBD2. The CDR3 loop spans 15 amino acids. In germline, CDR1 is MNHNS, CDR2 SASEGT. Losses at the gene ends were 5 bases for V and 4 bases for J; bases not matched to a gene: 2.

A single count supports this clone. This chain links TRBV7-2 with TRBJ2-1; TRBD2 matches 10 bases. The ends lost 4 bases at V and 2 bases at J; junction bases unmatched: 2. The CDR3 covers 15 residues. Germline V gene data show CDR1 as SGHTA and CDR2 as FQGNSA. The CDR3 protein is CASSSLAGPYNEQFF. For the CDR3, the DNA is TGTGCCAGCAGCTCACTAGCGGGGCCCTACAATGAGCAGTTCTTC.

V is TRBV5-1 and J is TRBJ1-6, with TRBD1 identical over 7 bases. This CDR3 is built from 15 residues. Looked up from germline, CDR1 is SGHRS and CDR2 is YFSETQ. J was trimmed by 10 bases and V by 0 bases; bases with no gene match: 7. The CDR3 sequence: CASSLDVTGRSPLHF. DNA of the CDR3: TGCGCCAGCAGCTTGGATGTGACAGGGCGATCACCCCTCCACTTT. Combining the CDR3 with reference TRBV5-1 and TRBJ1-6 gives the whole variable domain KAGVTQTPRYLIKTRGQQVTLSCSPISGHRSVSWYQQTPGQGLQFLFEYFSETQRNKGNFPGRFSGRQFSNSRSEMNVSTLELGDSALYLCASSLDVTGRSPLHFGNGTRLTVT.

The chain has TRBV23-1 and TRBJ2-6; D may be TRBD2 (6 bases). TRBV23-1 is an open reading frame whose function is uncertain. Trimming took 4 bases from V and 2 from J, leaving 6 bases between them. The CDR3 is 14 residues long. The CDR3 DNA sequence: TGCGCCAGCAGTCGGGGGGCTGGGGCCAACGTCCTGACTTTC. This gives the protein CASSRGAGANVLTF.

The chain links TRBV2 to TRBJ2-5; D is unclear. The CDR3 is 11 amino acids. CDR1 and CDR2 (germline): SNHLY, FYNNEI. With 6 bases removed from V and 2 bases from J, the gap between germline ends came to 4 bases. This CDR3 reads CASSEQETQYF. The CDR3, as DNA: TGTGCCAGCAGCGAGCAAGAGACCCAGTACTTC.

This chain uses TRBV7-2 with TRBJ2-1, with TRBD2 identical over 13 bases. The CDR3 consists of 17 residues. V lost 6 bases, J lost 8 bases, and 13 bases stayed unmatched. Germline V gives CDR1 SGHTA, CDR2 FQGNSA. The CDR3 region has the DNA TGTGCCAGCAGGACAGGGCGCGGACTAGCGGGGGTCCATGAGCAGTTCTTC. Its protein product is CASRTGRGLAGVHEQFF.

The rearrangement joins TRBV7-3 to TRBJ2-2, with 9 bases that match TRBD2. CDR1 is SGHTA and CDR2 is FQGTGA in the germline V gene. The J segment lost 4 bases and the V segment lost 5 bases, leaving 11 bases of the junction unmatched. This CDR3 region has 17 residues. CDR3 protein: CASSQRGSGRGTGELFF. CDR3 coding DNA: TGTGCCAGCAGCCAAAGGGGTAGCGGGAGAGGCACCGGGGAGCTGTTTTTT.

CDR3 in DNA: TGTGCCATCAGTGAGGAGGGACTAGCGGTAACAGATACGCAGTATTTT. Translated: CAISEEGLAVTDTQYF. V gene TRBV10-3 combines with J gene TRBJ2-3; TRBD2 matches at 11 bases. The trim removed 2 bases at V and 3 bases at J, leaving 4 bases unmatched. CDR3 length equals 16 residues. Per germline, CDR1 ENHRY and CDR2 SYGVKD.

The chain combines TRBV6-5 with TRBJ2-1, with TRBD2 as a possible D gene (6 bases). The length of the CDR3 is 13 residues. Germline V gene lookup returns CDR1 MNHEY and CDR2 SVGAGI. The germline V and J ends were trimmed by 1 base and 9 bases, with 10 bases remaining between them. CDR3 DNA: TGTGCCAGCAGTTACTGGAGGGACGGTGAGCAGTTCTTC. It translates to CASSYWRDGEQFF.

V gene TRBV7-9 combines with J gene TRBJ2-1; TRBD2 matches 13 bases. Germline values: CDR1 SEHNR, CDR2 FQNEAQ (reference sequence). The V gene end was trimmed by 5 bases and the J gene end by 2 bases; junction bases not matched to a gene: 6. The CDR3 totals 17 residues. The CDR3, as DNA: TGTGCCAGCAGCGGAAGGACTAGCGGGAGAGCCTACAATGAGCAGTTCTTC. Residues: CASSGRTSGRAYNEQFF.

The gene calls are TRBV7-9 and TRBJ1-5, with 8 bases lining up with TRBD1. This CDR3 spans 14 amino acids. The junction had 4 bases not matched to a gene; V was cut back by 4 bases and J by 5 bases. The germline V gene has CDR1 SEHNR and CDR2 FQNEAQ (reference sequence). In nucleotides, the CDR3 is TGTGCCAGCAGCTCCTTGGACAGGGATCAGCCCCAGCATTTT. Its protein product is CASSSLDRDQPQHF. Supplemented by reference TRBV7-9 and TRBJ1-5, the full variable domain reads DTGVSQNPRHKITKRGQNVTFRCDPISEHNRLYWYRQTLGQGPEFLTYFQNEAQLEKSRLLSDRFSAERPKGSFSTLEIQRTEQGDSAMYLCASSSLDRDQPQHFGDGTRLSIL.

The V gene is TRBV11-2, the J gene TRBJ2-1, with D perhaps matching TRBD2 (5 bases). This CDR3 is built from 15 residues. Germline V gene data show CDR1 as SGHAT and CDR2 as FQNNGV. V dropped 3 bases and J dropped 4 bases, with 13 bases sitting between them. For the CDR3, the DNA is TGTGCCAGCAGCTTTGAGGGAGCGATGTACAATGAGCAGTTCTTC. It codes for CASSFEGAMYNEQFF.

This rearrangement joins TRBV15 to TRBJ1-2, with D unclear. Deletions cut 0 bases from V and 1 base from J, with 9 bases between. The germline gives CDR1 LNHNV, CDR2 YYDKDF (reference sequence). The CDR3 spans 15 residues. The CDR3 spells CATSRDYPINYGYTF. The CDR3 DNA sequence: TGTGCCACCAGCAGAGACTACCCAATTAACTATGGCTACACCTTC.

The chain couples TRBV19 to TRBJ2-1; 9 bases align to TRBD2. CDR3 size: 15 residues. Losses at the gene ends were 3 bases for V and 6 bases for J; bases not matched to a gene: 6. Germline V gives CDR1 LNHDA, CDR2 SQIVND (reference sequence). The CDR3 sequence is CASSISSGTFNEQFF. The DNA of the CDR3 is TGTGCCAGTAGTATCTCTAGCGGGACTTTCAATGAGCAGTTCTTC.

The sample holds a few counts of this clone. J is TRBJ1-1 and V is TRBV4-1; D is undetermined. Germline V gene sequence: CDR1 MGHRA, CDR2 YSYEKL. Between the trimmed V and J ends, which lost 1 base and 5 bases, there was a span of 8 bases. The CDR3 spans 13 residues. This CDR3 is CASSQVFGTEAFF. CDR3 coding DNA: TGCGCCAGCAGCCAAGTCTTCGGGACTGAAGCTTTCTTT.

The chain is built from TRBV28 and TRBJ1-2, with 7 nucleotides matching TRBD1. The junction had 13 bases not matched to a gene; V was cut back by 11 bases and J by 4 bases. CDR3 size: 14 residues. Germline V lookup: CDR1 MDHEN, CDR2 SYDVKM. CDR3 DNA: TGTGCCGGCGGGACAGCCACCTTAACCTATGGCTACACCTTC. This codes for CAGGTATLTYGYTF.